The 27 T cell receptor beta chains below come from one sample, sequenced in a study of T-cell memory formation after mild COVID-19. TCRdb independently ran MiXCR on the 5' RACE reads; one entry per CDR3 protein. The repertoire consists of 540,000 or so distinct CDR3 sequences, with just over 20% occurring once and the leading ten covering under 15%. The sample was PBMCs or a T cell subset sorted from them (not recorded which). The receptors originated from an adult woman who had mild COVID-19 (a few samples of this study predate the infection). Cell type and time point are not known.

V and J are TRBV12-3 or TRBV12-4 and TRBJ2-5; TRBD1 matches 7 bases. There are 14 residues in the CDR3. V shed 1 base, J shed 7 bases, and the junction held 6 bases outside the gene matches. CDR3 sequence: CASSLGDSSGTQYF. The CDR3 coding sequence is TGTGCCAGCAGTTTAGGGGACAGCTCGGGGACCCAGTACTTC.

CDR3 protein: CSVDGLRGRDTQYF. As DNA, the CDR3 is TGCAGCGTTGATGGGTTGAGGGGCAGAGATACGCAGTATTTT. The rearrangement uses TRBV29-1 and TRBJ2-3; possibly TRBD1 or TRBD2 for D (5 bases each). Germline V gives CDR1 SQVTM, CDR2 ANQGSEA. CDR3 size: 14 residues. The germline V and J ends were trimmed by 3 bases and 5 bases, with 15 bases remaining between them.

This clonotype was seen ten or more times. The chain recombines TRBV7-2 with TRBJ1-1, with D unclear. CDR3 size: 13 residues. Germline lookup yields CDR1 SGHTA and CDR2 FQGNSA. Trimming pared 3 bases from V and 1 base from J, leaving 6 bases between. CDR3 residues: CASSFQRNTEAFF. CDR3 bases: TGTGCCAGCAGCTTTCAGAGGAACACTGAAGCTTTCTTT.

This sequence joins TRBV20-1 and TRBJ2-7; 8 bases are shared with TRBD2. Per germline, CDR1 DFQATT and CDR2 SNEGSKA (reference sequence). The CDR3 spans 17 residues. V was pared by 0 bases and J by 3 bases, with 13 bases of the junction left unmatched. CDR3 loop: CSARDALAEVYVYEQYF. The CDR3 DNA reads TGCAGTGCTAGAGACGCACTAGCGGAGGTCTATGTCTACGAGCAGTACTTC.

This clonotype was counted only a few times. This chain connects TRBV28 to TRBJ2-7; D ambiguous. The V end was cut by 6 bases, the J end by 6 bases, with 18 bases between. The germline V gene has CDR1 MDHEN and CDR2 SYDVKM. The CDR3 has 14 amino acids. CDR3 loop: CASSNRALLLEQYF. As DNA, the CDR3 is TGTGCCAGCAGCAACCGCGCCCTATTACTCGAGCAGTACTTC. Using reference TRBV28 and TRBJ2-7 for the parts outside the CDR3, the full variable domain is DVKVTQSSRYLVKRTGEKVFLECVQDMDHENMFWYRQDPGLGLRLIYFSYDVKMKEKGDIPEGYSVSREKKERFSLILESASTNQTSMYLCASSNRALLLEQYFGPGTRLTVT.

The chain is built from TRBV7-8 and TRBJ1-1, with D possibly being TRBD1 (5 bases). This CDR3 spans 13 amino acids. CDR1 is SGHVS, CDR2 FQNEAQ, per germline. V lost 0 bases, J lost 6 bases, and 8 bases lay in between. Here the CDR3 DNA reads TGTGCCAGCAGCTTAGCGCTGACAGCTGAAGCTTTCTTT. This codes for CASSLALTAEAFF.

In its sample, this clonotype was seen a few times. The CDR3 reads CAISELGNSPLHF. The CDR3, as DNA: TGTGCCATCAGTGAATTGGGGAATTCACCCCTCCACTTT. This chain links TRBV10-3 with TRBJ1-6; no clear D. V was trimmed by 3 bases and J by 7 bases, leaving 7 bases between them. This CDR3 is built from 13 residues. Germline V CDR1 and CDR2: ENHRY, SYGVKD.

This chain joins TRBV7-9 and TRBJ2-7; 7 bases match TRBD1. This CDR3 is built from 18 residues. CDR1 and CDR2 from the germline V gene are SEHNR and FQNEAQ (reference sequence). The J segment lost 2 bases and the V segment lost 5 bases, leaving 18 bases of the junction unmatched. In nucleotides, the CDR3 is TGTGCCAGCAGCGGTCGGGACAGTGAAGTCTCCAAGGCCTACGAGCAGTACTTC. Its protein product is CASSGRDSEVSKAYEQYF.

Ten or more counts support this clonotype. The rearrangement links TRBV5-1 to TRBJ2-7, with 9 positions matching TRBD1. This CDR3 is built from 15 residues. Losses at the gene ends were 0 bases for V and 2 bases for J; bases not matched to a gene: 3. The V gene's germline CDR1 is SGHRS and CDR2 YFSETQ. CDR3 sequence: CASSLDRGLTYEQYF. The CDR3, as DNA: TGCGCCAGCAGCTTGGACAGGGGGCTGACCTACGAGCAGTACTTC.

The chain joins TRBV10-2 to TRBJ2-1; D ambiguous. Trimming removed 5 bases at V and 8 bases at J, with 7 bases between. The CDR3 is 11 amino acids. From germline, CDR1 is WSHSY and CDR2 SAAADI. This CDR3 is CASSPHYEQFF. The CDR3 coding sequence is TGCGCCAGCAGTCCGCATTATGAGCAGTTCTTC.

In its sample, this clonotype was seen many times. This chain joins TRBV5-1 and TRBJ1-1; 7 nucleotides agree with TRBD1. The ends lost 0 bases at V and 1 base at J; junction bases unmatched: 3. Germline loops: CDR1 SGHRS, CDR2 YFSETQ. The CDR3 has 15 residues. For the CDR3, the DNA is TGCGCCAGCAGCTTGGACAGGGGCGCGAACACTGAAGCTTTCTTT. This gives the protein CASSLDRGANTEAFF.

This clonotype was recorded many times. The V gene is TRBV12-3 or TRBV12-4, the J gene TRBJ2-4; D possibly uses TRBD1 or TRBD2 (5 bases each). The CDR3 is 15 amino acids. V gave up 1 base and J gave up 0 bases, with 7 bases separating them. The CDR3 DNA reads TGTGCCAGCAGTTTAGGAGGGGTAGCCAAAAACATTCAGTACTTC. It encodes CASSLGGVAKNIQYF.

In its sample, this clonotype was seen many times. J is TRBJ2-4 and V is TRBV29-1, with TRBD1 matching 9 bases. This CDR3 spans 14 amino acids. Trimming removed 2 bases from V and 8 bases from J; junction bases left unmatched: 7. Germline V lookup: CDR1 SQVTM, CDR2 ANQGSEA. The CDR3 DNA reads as TGCAGCGTTGAAACAGGGGGCCGGAGGGACATTCAGTACTTC. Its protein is CSVETGGRRDIQYF.

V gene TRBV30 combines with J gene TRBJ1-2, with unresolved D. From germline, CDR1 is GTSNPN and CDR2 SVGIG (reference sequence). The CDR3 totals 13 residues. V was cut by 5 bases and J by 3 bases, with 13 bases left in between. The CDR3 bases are TGTGCCTGGCGACCGGAACTTGACTATGGCTACACCTTC. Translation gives CAWRPELDYGYTF.

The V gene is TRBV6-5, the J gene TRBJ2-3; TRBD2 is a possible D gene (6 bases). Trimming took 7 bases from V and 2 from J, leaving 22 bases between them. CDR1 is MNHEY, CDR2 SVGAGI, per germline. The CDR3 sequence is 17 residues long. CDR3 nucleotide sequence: TGTGCCAGCAAGGGAGGAGATGAGGCGCGACACACAGATACGCAGTATTTT. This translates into CASKGGDEARHTDTQYF.

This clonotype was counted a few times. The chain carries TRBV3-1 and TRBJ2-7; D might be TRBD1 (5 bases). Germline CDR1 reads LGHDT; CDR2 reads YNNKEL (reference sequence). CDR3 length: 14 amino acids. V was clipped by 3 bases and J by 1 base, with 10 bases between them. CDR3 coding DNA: TGTGCCAGCAGCCAGAACAGGCTATCCTACGAGCAGTACTTC. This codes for CASSQNRLSYEQYF.

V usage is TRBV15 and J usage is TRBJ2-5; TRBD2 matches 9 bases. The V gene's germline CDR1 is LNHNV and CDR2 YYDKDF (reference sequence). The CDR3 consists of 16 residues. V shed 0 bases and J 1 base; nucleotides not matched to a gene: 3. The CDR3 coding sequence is TGTGCCACCAGCAGAGATCCAGCGGGGGGCCAAGAGACCCAGTACTTC. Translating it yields CATSRDPAGGQETQYF.

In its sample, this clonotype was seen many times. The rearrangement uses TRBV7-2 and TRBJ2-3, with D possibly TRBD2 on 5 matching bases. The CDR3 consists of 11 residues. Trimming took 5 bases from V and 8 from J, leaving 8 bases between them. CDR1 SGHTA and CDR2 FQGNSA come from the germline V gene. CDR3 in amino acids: CASSRAGTQYF. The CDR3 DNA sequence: TGTGCCAGCAGCCGGGCGGGTACGCAGTATTTT.

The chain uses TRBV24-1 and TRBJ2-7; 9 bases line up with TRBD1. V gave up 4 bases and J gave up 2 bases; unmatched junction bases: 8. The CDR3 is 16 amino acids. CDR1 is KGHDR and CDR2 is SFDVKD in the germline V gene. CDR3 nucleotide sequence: TGTGCCACCAGTGACTCTTGGACAGGGGCCCCCTACGAGCAGTACTTC. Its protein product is CATSDSWTGAPYEQYF.

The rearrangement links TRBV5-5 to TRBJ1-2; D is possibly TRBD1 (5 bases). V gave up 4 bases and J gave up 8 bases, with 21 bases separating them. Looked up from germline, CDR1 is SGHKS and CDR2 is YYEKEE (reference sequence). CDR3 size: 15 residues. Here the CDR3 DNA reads TGTGCCAGCAGCCTTCCGACAGTTCTGGGTGACGGCTACACCTTC. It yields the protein CASSLPTVLGDGYTF.

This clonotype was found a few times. The CDR3 DNA follows: TGTGCCAGCAGCCTAGCCCCGGACCCCAACTACAATGAGCAGTTCTTC. Protein sequence: CASSLAPDPNYNEQFF. The rearrangement uses TRBV5-6 and TRBJ2-1, with D tentatively TRBD2 (5 bases). The germline V and J ends were trimmed by 4 bases and 3 bases, with 17 bases remaining between them. The germline gives CDR1 SGHDT, CDR2 YYEEEE. The CDR3 spans 16 residues. Filled out from reference TRBV5-6 and TRBJ2-1, the complete variable domain reads DAGVTQSPTHLIKTRGQQVTLRCSPKSGHDTVSWYQQALGQGPQFIFQYYEEEERQRGNFPDRFSGHQFPNYSSELNVNALLLGDSALYLCASSLAPDPNYNEQFFGPGTRLTVL.

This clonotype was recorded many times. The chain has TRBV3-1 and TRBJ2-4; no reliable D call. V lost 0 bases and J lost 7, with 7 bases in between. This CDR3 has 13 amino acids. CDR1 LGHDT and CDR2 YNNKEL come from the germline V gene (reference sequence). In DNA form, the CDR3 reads TGTGCCAGCAGCCAAGATTTGAGGAACATTCAGTACTTC. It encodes CASSQDLRNIQYF.

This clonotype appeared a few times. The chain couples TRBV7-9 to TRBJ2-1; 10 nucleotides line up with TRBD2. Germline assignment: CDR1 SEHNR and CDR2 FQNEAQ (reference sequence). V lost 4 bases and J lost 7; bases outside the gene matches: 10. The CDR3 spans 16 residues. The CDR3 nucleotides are TGTGCCAGCAGCTCCAAAGCGGGAGGGCCAGGTAATGAGCAGTTCTTC. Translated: CASSSKAGGPGNEQFF.

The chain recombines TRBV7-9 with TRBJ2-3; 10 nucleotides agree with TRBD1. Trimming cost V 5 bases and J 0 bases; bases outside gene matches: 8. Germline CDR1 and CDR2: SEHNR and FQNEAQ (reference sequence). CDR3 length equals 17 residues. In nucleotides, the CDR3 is TGTGCCAGCAGCGAAATTAGACAGGGGGCCAGCACAGATACGCAGTATTTT. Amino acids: CASSEIRQGASTDTQYF.

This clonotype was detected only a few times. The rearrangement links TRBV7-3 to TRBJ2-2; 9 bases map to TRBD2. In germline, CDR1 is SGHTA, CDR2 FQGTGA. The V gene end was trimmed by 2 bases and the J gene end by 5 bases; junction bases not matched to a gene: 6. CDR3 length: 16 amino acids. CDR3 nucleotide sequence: TGTGCCAGCAGCTTACAGCCAGCGGGGGGTACCGGGGAGCTGTTTTTT. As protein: CASSLQPAGGTGELFF.

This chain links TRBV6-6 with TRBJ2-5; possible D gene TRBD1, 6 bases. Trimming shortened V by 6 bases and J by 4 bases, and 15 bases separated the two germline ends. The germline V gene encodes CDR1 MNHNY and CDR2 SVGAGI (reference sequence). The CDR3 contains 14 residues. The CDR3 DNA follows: TGTGCCAGCAGGTCTACAGGGCGTATAGAGACCCAGTACTTC. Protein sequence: CASRSTGRIETQYF.

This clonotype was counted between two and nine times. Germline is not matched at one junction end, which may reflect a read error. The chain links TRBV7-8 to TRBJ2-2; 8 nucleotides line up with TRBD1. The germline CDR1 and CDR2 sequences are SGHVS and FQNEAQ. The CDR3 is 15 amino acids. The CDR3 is CASSLGDRWAGELFF. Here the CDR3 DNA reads TGTGCCAGCAGTTTAGGGGACAGGTGGGCCGGGGAGCTGTTTTTT.